Here is one T cell receptor beta chain with its context. Antigen specificity is unknown. The data originate from a study of shared clonotypes between healthy human individuals. Every donor was a Caucasian adult from Nashville, Tennessee. The study ran the assay at deep level. Method: immunoSEQ multiplex PCR; TCRdb's copy keeps in-frame clones and lacks some. This table has approximately 2.1 million clones, approximately 95% appearing once. The CDR3 extends over 15 amino acids. Germline V gene sequence: CDR1 LNHNV, CDR2 YYDKDF (reference sequence). Findings of the study overall: Estimated richness values were generally larger in naive subsets than in memory subsets. The expectation was that sequencing depth would affect clonotype sharing among donors.

The receptor's source is a man in his late teens or twenties in good health. Some clones in this sample may be carry-over from other donors' samples. The chain recombines TRBV15 with TRBJ2-5; the match to TRBD1 covers 11 bases. The DNA matches TRBJ2-7 better at its end, which makes the J call doubtful. Sequencing was done on a sample of naive CD4+ T cells from PBMCs. Sample subset: CD45RA+ positively selected. The chain's CDR3 is CATSRSGTGGYEQYF. The CDR3 coding sequence is TGTGCCACCAGCAGAAGCGGGACAGGGGGCTACGAGCAGTACTTC.